This TCR beta chain was identified in a study of blood T cell repertoires in COVID-19. On the study more broadly: T cells, B-cell-depleted T cells, or PBMCs supplied cDNA or gDNA.

This CDR3 has 20 residues. J was trimmed by 9 bases and V by 6 bases; bases with no gene match: 22. The germline CDR1 and CDR2 sequences are MNHEY and SVGEGT. This clone has only a few counts. The authors' processing: The assay estimated nucleated cells by amplifying reference gene primers. Repertoires were generated with immunoSEQ multiplex PCR, while TCRdb's copy carries only in-frame clones and drops some. V, J and clone size were drawn from that table, and D and trimming were deduced from the DNA. Of hundreds of thousands of clones in the sample, roughly 80% were seen once. V gene TRBV6-2 or TRBV6-3 combines with J gene TRBJ2-1; 14 bases align to TRBD2. This sequence originates from an elderly man with acute or convalescent COVID-19. The specimen sequenced was peripheral blood. The CDR3 DNA reads as TGTGCCAGCAGCGGGGCTGATACACGCGGGACTAGCGGGAGTATAGGTGAGCAGTTCTTC. The encoded protein is CASSGADTRGTSGSIGEQFF.